This is a list of T cell receptor beta chains from one sample in a study of OX40 agonist ivuxolimab in advanced cancers. Clones were read by immunoSEQ multiplex PCR, and TCRdb kept only the in-frame ones, dropping some. The sample carries tens of thousands of clones, roughly 94% recorded once. The sample in question was CD4+ or CD8+ T cells sorted from blood, obtained in a trial of the OX40 agonist ivuxolimab. The receptors here all came from an adult with an advanced solid tumor such as melanoma, head and neck, liver or kidney cancer. Both conserved end residues are part of each CDR3. A D gene is named only where the DNA matches it firmly. The size entry is marked missing in some rows and otherwise reads once, few, many or a size class.

J | D | size | V | DNA | CDR3
TRBJ1-1 | NA | NA | TRBV27 | TGTGCCAGCAGTTTATCTACCACAAACACTGAAGCTTTCTTT | CASSLSTTNTEAFF
TRBJ2-3 | NA | NA | TRBV5-6 | TGTGCCAGCAGCTTGGGGCAGGGTACGCAGTATTTT | CASSLGQGTQYF
TRBJ1-2 | NA | NA | TRBV19 | TGTGCCAGTAGCCCGGACTTGTATGGCTACACCTTC | CASSPDLYGYTF
TRBJ1-1 | TRBD1 | NA | TRBV7-6 | TGTGCCAGCAGCTTATTGGCAGGGGGGAACACTGAAGCTTTCTTT | CASSLLAGGNTEAFF
TRBJ2-7 | TRBD1 | NA | TRBV6-5 | TGTGCCAGCAGGTACACACAGGGGCCCGAGCAGTACTTC | CASRYTQGPEQYF
TRBJ2-5 | NA | NA | TRBV10-3 | TGTGCCATCAGTGAGCCCAGGACAGAGACCCAGTACTTC | CAISEPRTETQYF
TRBJ2-5 | NA | NA | TRBV7-6 | TGTGCCAGCAGCTTATCCTTCGTCAGAAAAGAGACCCAGTACTTC | CASSLSFVRKETQYF
TRBJ2-2 | TRBD2 | once | TRBV19 | TGTGCCAGTATCCATGCGGGGGGGCGGTACACCGGGGAGCTGTTTTTT | CASIHAGGRYTGELFF
TRBJ2-1 | TRBD2 | NA | TRBV27 | TGTGCCAGCAGTTGGGGGGGGCGGGGGGATCTCAATGAGCAGTTCTTC | CASSWGGRGDLNEQFF
TRBJ2-7 | TRBD1 | NA | TRBV11-2 | TGTGCCAGCAGCTTTGGGACAGGGGAATCCTACGAGCAGTACTTC | CASSFGTGESYEQYF
TRBJ2-7 | TRBD2 | NA | TRBV6-5 | TGTGCCAGCAGTTACACTAGCGGGGGTTACGAGCAGTACTTC | CASSYTSGGYEQYF
TRBJ2-3 | TRBD2 | once | TRBV10-1 | TGCGCCAGCAGTGAGTCGAACGGGAGGGAGGCAGATACGCAGTATTTT | CASSESNGREADTQYF
TRBJ2-1 | TRBD1 | NA | TRBV5-1 | TGCGCCAGCAGCTACGGCCTGGACAGGGGCCCTCCGATGCCCTACAATGAGCAGTTCTTC | CASSYGLDRGPPMPYNEQFF
TRBJ1-1 | NA | once | TRBV30 | TGTGCCTGGAACCTGGGGATGAACACTGAAGCTTTCTTT | CAWNLGMNTEAFF
TRBJ1-1 | NA | NA | TRBV30 | TGTGCCTGGAGTGGAGGGGTGAACACTGAAGCTTTCTTT | CAWSGGVNTEAFF
TRBJ1-5 | NA | NA | TRBV4-1 | TGCGCCAGCAGCCAGGAGCAGCCCGGTAGCAATCAGCCCCAGCATTTT | CASSQEQPGSNQPQHF
TRBJ2-1 | NA | once | TRBV4-1 | TGCGCCAGCAGCACCTCCTACAGGAATGAGCAGTTCTTC | CASSTSYRNEQFF
TRBJ2-1 | NA | NA | TRBV27 | TGTGCCAGCAGTTCGACAGGCAATGAGCAGTTCTTC | CASSSTGNEQFF
TRBJ2-1 | NA | NA | TRBV9 | TGTGCCAGCAGCGTAGGAGATTACAATGAGCAGTTCTTC | CASSVGDYNEQFF
TRBJ2-1 | NA | NA | TRBV9 | TGTGCCAGCAGCGCAGAGGACAGTGTTGGGTACAGGTACAATGAGCAGTTCTTC | CASSAEDSVGYRYNEQFF
TRBJ2-5 | TRBD1 | NA | TRBV7-7 | TGTGCCAGCAGCTTACCGGGACAGCTAGAGACCCAGTACTTC | CASSLPGQLETQYF
TRBJ2-7 | NA | NA | TRBV20-1 | TGCAGTGCTCCACAGGGCCCCGAGCAGTACTTC | CSAPQGPEQYF
TRBJ2-2 | NA | NA | TRBV4-1 | TGCGCCAGCAGCCAAGGGGTTGGGGAGCTGTTTTTT | CASSQGVGELFF
TRBJ2-7 | TRBD1 | NA | TRBV6-1 | TGTGCCAGCAGTATGACAGGGGGGGGCGAGCAGTACTTC | CASSMTGGGEQYF
TRBJ1-3 | NA | NA | TRBV18 | TGTGCCAGCTCACCTCTCGAGGTAATCCCTGGAAACACCATATATTTT | CASSPLEVIPGNTIYF
TRBJ1-5 | NA | NA | TRBV19 | TGTGCCAGTAGCCACAGGGTAAACCAGCCCCAGCATTTT | CASSHRVNQPQHF
TRBJ2-7 | NA | NA | TRBV5-4 | TGTGCCAGCAGTTCTTGGACCCTAGAGGGGAACGAGCAGTACTTC | CASSSWTLEGNEQYF
TRBJ2-3 | TRBD2 | NA | TRBV4-3 | TGCGCCAGCAGCCAATTAGCGGGAGTCCCAGATACGCAGTATTTT | CASSQLAGVPDTQYF
TRBJ2-2 | NA | NA | TRBV5-6 | TGTGCCAGCAGCCTATATGAAGACAGATCCGGGGAGCTGTTTTTT | CASSLYEDRSGELFF
TRBJ2-7 | TRBD2 | NA | TRBV28 | TGTGCCAGCAGTTTTAGCGCGGGAGGGCCCTACGAGCAGTACTTC | CASSFSAGGPYEQYF
TRBJ2-7 | NA | NA | TRBV19 | TGTGCCAGTAGTATAGCTAGCAACTACGAGCAGTACTTC | CASSIASNYEQYF
TRBJ2-1 | NA | NA | TRBV7-9 | TGTGCCAGCAGCCGGAAGGTGGGAGACAATGAGCAGTTCTTC | CASSRKVGDNEQFF
TRBJ1-1 | TRBD1 | NA | TRBV19 | TGTGCCAGTAGTCTCAGACAGGGTGGCACTGAAGCTTTCTTT | CASSLRQGGTEAFF
TRBJ2-2 | TRBD1 | NA | TRBV6-5 | TGTGCCAGCAGGACAGGACAGGTGCACACCGGGGAGCTGTTTTTT | CASRTGQVHTGELFF
TRBJ2-3 | NA | NA | TRBV29-1 | TGCAGCGTTGAAGAGGAGGGTAAGAGAGATACGCAGTATTTT | CSVEEEGKRDTQYF
TRBJ2-1 | NA | once | TRBV28 | TGTGCCAGCAGTTTATTCCGGGCGAATGAGCAGTTCTTC | CASSLFRANEQFF
TRBJ2-7 | NA | NA | TRBV27 | TGTGCCAGCAGGGGGGGTCTAGCACTCGATCCCTACGAGCAGTACTTC | CASRGGLALDPYEQYF
TRBJ2-1 | NA | NA | TRBV7-9 | TGTGCCAGCAGCTTAGACGACAGTAACAATGAGCAGTTCTTC | CASSLDDSNNEQFF